Listed below are T cell receptor beta chains from one sample, sequenced in a study of blood T cell repertoires in COVID-19. Some clones are missing from TCRdb's copy, which holds only in-frame ones; the method was immunoSEQ multiplex PCR. The sample holds 290,000 or so clones, around 85% seen once. Material for sequencing was peripheral blood. The receptors originated from a man aged 45-65 years with active or convalescent COVID-19. CDR3s include the opening cysteine and the closing phenylalanine or tryptophan. Fields, in order: CDR3 DNA, CDR3 protein, clone size, V gene, D gene, J gene. D genes are given only for firm matches. The size of a clone is reported for some rows only, either as once, few or many, or as a class for expanded clones.

TGTGCCAGCAGCTTAGACAGGGTTGAAAAACTGTTTTTT CASSLDRVEKLFF - TRBV7-2 - TRBJ1-4
TGTGCCAGCAGGGACAGGGTACGGACTGAAGCTTTCTTT CASRDRVRTEAFF - TRBV6-5 TRBD1 TRBJ1-1
TGTGCCAGCAGCTTAGACAATTCCTATGGCTACACCTTC CASSLDNSYGYTF - TRBV7-2 - TRBJ1-2
TGTGCCTGGTCTGGAACAGGGATGATAGGGAATCAGCCCCAGCATTTT CAWSGTGMIGNQPQHF few TRBV30 - TRBJ1-5
TGTGCCAGCAGCCACAGACCGAGACAGGGTCGAGTGGGCATGGCCGAGCAGTACTTC CASSHRPRQGRVGMAEQYF - TRBV27 TRBD1 TRBJ2-7
TGTGCCAGCAGCTTAGGGGGAGGGCCCCAAGAGACCCAGTACTTC CASSLGGGPQETQYF - TRBV7-3 TRBD2 TRBJ2-5
TGTGCCAGCAGTGTTCTGGCGGCTTCGAGCACCGGGGAGCTGTTTTTT CASSVLAASSTGELFF - TRBV6-1 - TRBJ2-2
TGTGCCAGCAGTTTGCGCGAGTATGGCTACACCTTC CASSLREYGYTF - TRBV6-6 - TRBJ1-2
TGTGCCAGCAGCCAAGAACAGCGGGAGGCCTACAATGAGCAGTTCTTC CASSQEQREAYNEQFF - TRBV3-1/TRBV3-2 TRBD2 TRBJ2-1
TGCGCCAGCAGCTTGGATGGGTACGGGGCCTACGAGCAGTACTTC CASSLDGYGAYEQYF many TRBV5-1 - TRBJ2-7
TGTGCCAGCAGCCCGGGGGGGCTGGATCACAATGAGCAGTTCTTC CASSPGGLDHNEQFF - TRBV7-8 TRBD2 TRBJ2-1
TGTGCCACCAGTGGGGGGCAGGGCGAGTGGGCTGAAGCTTTCTTT CATSGGQGEWAEAFF few TRBV24-1 - TRBJ1-1
TGTGCCAGCAGCCGTGGGGACAGGGGGAGCACTGAAGCTTTCTTT CASSRGDRGSTEAFF once TRBV7-8 TRBD1 TRBJ1-1
TGTGCCAGCAGTGAGGGGACACGGCGCGGCTACACCTTC CASSEGTRRGYTF - TRBV2 - TRBJ1-2
TGTGCCAGCAGCTACAGGGTTGGGGGCTACACCTTC CASSYRVGGYTF once TRBV2 - TRBJ1-2
TGTGCCAGCAGTTTATCCCCCTTCCTAGCGGGATTCGTACGGGGTGAGCAGTTCTTC CASSLSPFLAGFVRGEQFF - TRBV27 TRBD2 TRBJ2-1
TGTGCCAGCAGTCCCCGACAACGAGATACGCAGTATTTT CASSPRQRDTQYF - TRBV27 - TRBJ2-3
TGTGCCAGTAGTATCACCGACAGGGTCTCACCCCTCCACTTT CASSITDRVSPLHF - TRBV19 TRBD1 TRBJ1-6
TGTGCCAGTAGTACGGTGGAGGGCACTGAAGCTTTCTTT CASSTVEGTEAFF - TRBV19 - TRBJ1-1
TGTGCCAGCAGCCCAGCGGGGAGCGGGAGCGGGGAGACCCAGTACTTC CASSPAGSGSGETQYF - TRBV5-8 TRBD2 TRBJ2-5
TGTGCCAGCAGCTGGCTAGGAGATCCATACAATGAGCAGTTCTTC CASSWLGDPYNEQFF - TRBV5-4 - TRBJ2-1
TGTGCCAGCAGCCAACCAGACAGGGCCTCTGGAAACACCATATATTTT CASSQPDRASGNTIYF - TRBV14 TRBD1 TRBJ1-3
TGTGCCAGCAGTTACTCGCCCGGGAACACTGAAGCTTTCTTT CASSYSPGNTEAFF - TRBV6-5 - TRBJ1-1
TGTGCCAGCAGCGTGCTACAGGGAGGGGATTCACCCCTCCACTTT CASSVLQGGDSPLHF once TRBV9 - TRBJ1-6
TGTGCCAGCAGCTTAAAGGTTCCGTCCGGGTCACCCCTCCACTTT CASSLKVPSGSPLHF once TRBV7-2 - TRBJ1-6
TGTGCCAGCAGTTTATCTAGCCGACAGGGGTCACCGAACTATGGCTACACCTTC CASSLSSRQGSPNYGYTF - TRBV27 TRBD1 TRBJ1-2
TGCGCCAGCAGCTTCGGCAGGGAGGTCTCCTACGAGCAGTACTTC CASSFGREVSYEQYF - TRBV5-1 - TRBJ2-7